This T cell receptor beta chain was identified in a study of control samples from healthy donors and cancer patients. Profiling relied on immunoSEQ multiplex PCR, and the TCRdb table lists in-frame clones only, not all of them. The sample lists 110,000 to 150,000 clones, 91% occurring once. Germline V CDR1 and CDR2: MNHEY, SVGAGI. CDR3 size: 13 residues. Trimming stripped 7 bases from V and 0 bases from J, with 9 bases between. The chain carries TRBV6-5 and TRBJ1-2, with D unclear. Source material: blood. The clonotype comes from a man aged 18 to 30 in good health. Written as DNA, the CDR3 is TGTGCCAGCACAAGGGCAGCTAACTATGGCTACACCTTC. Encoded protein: CASTRAANYGYTF.